This TCR beta chain was captured by sequencing in a study of T-cell memory formation after mild COVID-19 (dated by TCRdb to the early 2020s). Notes on the research overall: TCR sequence clusters from the two donors were largely donor specific. In a couple of donors, T-cell clones that expanded and contracted after mild COVID-19 were tracked by sequencing TCRalpha and TCRbeta repertoires over time. The cohort comprised two young, previously healthy adult volunteers, one female and one male. On the study overall, not on this receptor specifically: The study included only a couple of mild cases, and larger cohorts that include severe cases with pre-infection samples were judged to be necessary. The second-wave clones that peaked on day 37 were not confirmed to be SARS-CoV-2 specific. Some responding clones were found in pre-infection memory, which suggests that pre-existing cross-reactive memory T cells took part in the SARS-CoV-2 response. Contracting CD4+ clones were located mainly in the CM and EM memory subsets, whereas CD8+ clones were found to be enriched in EMRA. Balanced CD4/CD8 phenotypes were observed for clones contracting from day 15 to 85, whereas a bias towards CD4+ was observed for a second wave of clones expanding from day 15 to 37.

The CDR3 numbers 15 residues from cysteine through phenylalanine. Solely the CDR3 DNA is kept, with 45 bases framed from the first base. According to the germline V gene, CDR1 reads SGHRS and CDR2 reads YFSETQ. V gives up 1 base and J gives up 10 bases, and the segment between their germline ends measures 15 bases. Ficoll-Paque density gradient centrifugation was the method used to isolate PBMCs. Sequencing was performed on an Illumina NovaSeq 6000. TCRalpha and TCRbeta cDNA libraries were built by 5'RACE with constant-segment primers, adding sample barcodes and unique molecular identifiers. RNA was extracted from every sample with Trizol reagent. Libraries were amplified in two PCR steps, with a second sample barcode and Illumina TruSeq adapters added in the second step. The libraries were sequenced on an Illumina NovaSeq using 2 x 150 bp paired-end reads. As for the authors' bioinformatics: Reads were demultiplexed and collapsed into UMI-guided consensus sequences with migec v1.2.7. Using mixcr v2.1.11, UMI consensuses were aligned to TRA and TRB V and J templates and then assembled into clonotypes. Clonotypes were classified as expanded or contracted when called significant by both edgeR and NoisET, with noise models trained on biological replicates. For edgeR calls, a false discovery rate-adjusted p below 0.01 and a log2 fold-change threshold of 1 were applied. As an exploratory analysis of dynamics, PCA with hierarchical clustering was applied to max-normalized trajectories of the 1000 most abundant clonotypes. Separately sequenced CD4+ and CD8+ repertoires were used to assign a CD4 or CD8 phenotype to each responding clone. TCRdb reprocessed the public reads (quality trimming at Q25 with fastp, clone calling with MiXCR) and kept in-frame beta chains. Under each unique CDR3 protein, matching rows form one entry showing the most common genes and DNA. TCRdb's processing, not the study's, gives the V and J calls here. The sample data list about 340,000 distinct CDR3 sequences, and approximately 12% of these were observed just once. Clones ranked in the top ten supply about a fifth of the sample.

This clonotype was observed a handful of times. Its antigen is unknown. The input lacks base qualities; no much larger clone sits a single base away. The rearrangement joined TRBV5-1 to TRBJ1-6; the D gene is possibly TRBD1, with 5 bases matching. The clonotype comes from a man aged 18 to 30 who had mild COVID-19 (a few samples of this study predate the infection). The sample titles of this study are shuffled in the database, so cell type and time point are left out; the donor was told from shared clones. The sequencing sample was made of PBMCs or a T cell subset sorted from them (not recorded which). The DNA sequence follows: TGCGCCAGCAGCTTGAGGGACGGAGGGGAATCACCCCTCCACTTT. It translates as CASSLRDGGESPLHF.